This TCR beta chain is from a study of cytomegalovirus exposure and HLA in healthy donors. Study as a whole: A data release that came early held 80 million or so unique TCRs from HLA-typed donors. Study-wide results and limits: Rare TCR sequences predominated, though certain public TCRs were found in many donors. Equally common other TCR beta chains were less clonally expanded than HLA-associated ones, a later analysis found. The presence/absence work took it that sequencing depth was about the same across donors.

PCR employed 60 Vbeta and 13 Jbeta primers. Sequencing was performed with immunoSEQ multiplex PCR; in TCRdb, only in-frame clones are kept and a portion is missing. The table lists roughly 120,000 clones, around 66% of them singletons. Germline trimming cut 4 bases from V and 5 bases from J; bases unmatched to any gene: 5. This CDR3 spans 15 amino acids. From germline, CDR1 is MGHRA and CDR2 YSYEKL. A note on this clone: Its antigen remains unknown.

Sequenced: PBMCs. This sequence was found in a man between 18 and 29 years old in good health and CMV-seropositive. V and J are TRBV4-1 and TRBJ2-2; TRBD1 matches at 9 bases. CDR3 sequence: CASSPGQGWTGELFF. The CDR3 DNA reads TGCGCCAGCAGCCCAGGACAGGGGTGGACCGGGGAGCTGTTTTTT.